The clone carrying this TCR beta chain was observed a few times. The antigen remains undetermined. The record originates from a study of cytomegalovirus exposure and HLA in healthy donors. This CDR3 is built from 15 residues. Germline assignment: CDR1 SEHNR and CDR2 FQNEAQ (reference sequence). The V end was cut by 0 bases, the J end by 12 bases, with 15 bases between. The study, taken as a whole, reports: As was reported, the classifier diagnosed cytomegalovirus status with high specificity and sensitivity. Highest at DRB1 and lowest at HLA-C, TCR association rates differed among HLA loci in a later analysis. Presence/absence analysis assumed near-uniform sequencing depth across donors. Apparent HLA restriction characterized most CMV-associated TCR beta chains in a later analysis.

Primers for the PCR totalled 60 Vbeta and 13 Jbeta. Produced via immunoSEQ multiplex PCR; TCRdb's table is partial and in-frame only. The repertoire holds over 85,000 clones, with roughly 80% as singletons. This sequence joins TRBV7-9 and TRBJ1-6, with a tentative D call TRBD1 (6 bases). The source of this sequence is a female donor in good health and CMV-seronegative. Sequencing used PBMCs. The CDR3 here is CASSLALDRREPLHF. The DNA of the CDR3 is TGTGCCAGCAGCTTAGCACTTGACAGGCGAGAACCCCTCCACTTT.